This TCR beta chain was captured in a study of T cell changes during pregnancy in multiple sclerosis (dated by TCRdb to between 2018 and 2020). As for the study more broadly: The study looked at changes in the T cell repertoire across pregnancy in women with multiple sclerosis.

Receptors were amplified or captured by the immunoSEQ multiplex PCR assay. Imported from immuneACCESS, the table was reduced by TCRdb to in-frame sequences with V and J called. These copies leave out some clones; in studies compared against another copy, an unresolved V gene accounts for under half, and the cause of the remainder is not known. The sample table holds around 67,000 clones, of which approximately 87% were seen once. The ten most abundant clones make up 9.5% of the sample. Of note for this clone: Its antigen remains unidentified. There are no base qualities to consult, and no much larger clone falls within one base.

The TCR comes from a female donor in good health, enrolled as a control in a pregnancy study. This specimen was peripheral blood, taken after pregnancy.

The sequenced DNA is TGTGCCAGCTCACCACCTTCTAGCGGAATCTCCTACAATGAGCAGTTCTTC. Its protein is CASSPPSSGISYNEQFF. The rearranged segments are TRBV18 and TRBJ2-1, with TRBD2 identical over 7 junction bases. Trimming removed 0 bases from V and 0 bases from J; the gene matches leave 5 bases unexplained. The germline V gene yields KGHSH for CDR1 and LQKENI for CDR2. The CDR3 runs 17 residues from the cysteine to the phenylalanine. Only the CDR3 DNA stays, 51 bases, in frame from base 1.